What follows are 32 T cell receptor beta chains derived from one specimen sequenced in a study of shared clonotypes between healthy human individuals. CD45RO negativity and positive selection for CCR7 defined naive CD8 cells, a population that excluded terminally differentiated effector memory CD45RA+ cells. Data came from immunoSEQ multiplex PCR; TCRdb stores just in-frame clones and leaves some out. The repertoire holds 2 million or so clones, with 85% to 95% as singletons. The sequenced sample consisted of naive CD8+ T cells sorted from blood. These receptors were collected from a man aged 18 to 30 in good health.

A word on this clone: Other DNA sequences in the sample encode the same CDR3. The rearrangement links TRBV4-1 to TRBJ2-7, with D possibly being TRBD1 (5 bases). V was pared by 3 bases and J by 4 bases, with 10 bases between. Looked up from germline, CDR1 is MGHRA and CDR2 is YSYEKL. The CDR3 has 13 residues. The CDR3, as DNA: TGCGCCAGCAGCCAGACGCAGGGTTACGAGCAGTACTTC. It codes for CASSQTQGYEQYF.

The V call is TRBV29-1, the J call TRBJ2-7; TRBD2 matches at 7 bases. The V gene's germline CDR1 is SQVTM and CDR2 ANQGSEA. The CDR3 contains 13 residues. V was pared by 4 bases and J by 3 bases, with 6 bases of the junction left unmatched. CDR3 in DNA: TGCAGCGTTGTGGGAGGGGAACGCTACGAGCAGTACTTC. Protein: CSVVGGERYEQYF.

This clone was observed a single time. The rearrangement links TRBV7-5 to TRBJ2-1. TRBV7-5 is termed a pseudogene. The CDR3 runs to 12 residues. Here the CDR3 DNA reads TGTGCCAGAAGCTTAGAGGGACGTGAGCAGTTCTTC. Residues: CARSLEGREQFF.

The chain is built from TRBV6-6 and TRBJ2-3; D is uncertain. Per germline, CDR1 MNHNY and CDR2 SVGAGI (reference sequence). Trimming removed 2 bases at V and 0 bases at J, with 9 bases between. The CDR3 runs to 15 residues. This CDR3 is CASSYPETSTDTQYF. DNA for the CDR3: TGTGCCAGCAGTTACCCGGAAACTAGCACAGATACGCAGTATTTT.

The chain carries TRBV27 and TRBJ1-5, with D uncertain. Trimming shortened V by 2 bases and J by 4 bases, and 9 bases separated the two germline ends. There are 14 residues in the CDR3. Germline V gene sequence: CDR1 MNHEY, CDR2 SMNVEV (reference sequence). The CDR3 DNA reads as TGTGCCAGCAGTTTAGGCCAGCCGAATCAGCCCCAGCATTTT. Encoded protein: CASSLGQPNQPQHF.

The chain combines TRBV7-9 with TRBJ2-7, with 7 bases aligning to TRBD1. The length of the CDR3 is 15 residues. CDR1 and CDR2 from the germline V gene are SEHNR and FQNEAQ (reference sequence). The junction had 3 bases not matched to a gene; V was cut back by 1 base and J by 0 bases. CDR3 protein: CASSLGQGISYEQYF. The CDR3 DNA follows: TGTGCCAGCAGCTTAGGACAGGGTATCTCCTACGAGCAGTACTTC.

The chain is built from TRBV18 and TRBJ1-6; a possible D gene is TRBD1 (6 bases). This CDR3 has 16 amino acids. Between the trimmed V and J ends, which lost 4 bases and 7 bases, there was a span of 17 bases. The germline V gene has CDR1 KGHSH and CDR2 LQKENI. The chain's CDR3 is CASSLQGPLSNSPLHF. CDR3 DNA: TGTGCCAGCTCACTACAGGGTCCCCTCTCGAATTCACCCCTCCACTTT.

V usage is TRBV4-1 and J usage is TRBJ2-7; 7 positions match TRBD2. The CDR3 length is 14 residues. J gave up 4 bases and V 3 bases, and 6 bases lay outside the gene matches. Germline V CDR1 and CDR2: MGHRA, YSYEKL. CDR3 region: CASSQRLAGYEQYF. The CDR3 DNA is TGCGCCAGCAGCCAGAGATTAGCGGGTTACGAGCAGTACTTC.

The chain has TRBV7-8 and TRBJ1-2; 7 bases match TRBD1. The V gene's germline CDR1 is SGHVS and CDR2 FQNEAQ. V shed 3 bases and J 4 bases; nucleotides not matched to a gene: 8. This CDR3 comprises 15 residues. The DNA for the CDR3 is TGTGCCAGCAGCTTGGGGCAGGGGGAAGCCTATGGCTACACCTTC. This translates into CASSLGQGEAYGYTF.

V usage is TRBV29-1 and J usage is TRBJ2-2, with D tentatively TRBD2 (5 bases). Trimming removed 7 bases at V and 1 base at J, with 10 bases between. This CDR3 contains 13 residues. Looked up from germline, CDR1 is SQVTM and CDR2 is ANQGSEA. This CDR3 reads CSAAGGNTGELFF. The CDR3 DNA reads TGCAGCGCCGCCGGAGGGAACACCGGGGAGCTGTTTTTT.

CDR3 bases: TGCGCCAGCAGCCAAGATGGTTCTGGGGAGAGCTCCTACGAGCAGTACTTC. Translating it yields CASSQDGSGESSYEQYF. This rearrangement joins TRBV4-3 to TRBJ2-7; D is perhaps TRBD2 (5 bases). The V end lost 0 bases, the J end lost 0 bases, and 15 bases lay between the germline ends. CDR3 length equals 17 residues. Germline assignment: CDR1 LGHNA and CDR2 YSLEER.

The chain has TRBV13 and TRBJ2-7; D may be TRBD2 (5 bases). The CDR3 is made up of 14 amino acids. Per the germline V gene, CDR1 is PRHDT and CDR2 is FYEKMQ (reference sequence). Trimming removed 5 bases from V and 2 bases from J, with 13 bases in between. The CDR3 DNA reads TGTGCCAGCAGCCCGGGAATGAGCCCCTACGAGCAGTACTTC. Translating gives CASSPGMSPYEQYF.

The chain uses TRBV27 and TRBJ1-1; D not certain. Germline V CDR1 and CDR2: MNHEY, SMNVEV (reference sequence). This CDR3 spans 14 amino acids. V was clipped by 0 bases and J by 4 bases, with 9 bases between them. CDR3 DNA: TGTGCCAGCAGTTTATCGCTTACAGCCACTGAAGCTTTCTTT. Translating it yields CASSLSLTATEAFF.

V is TRBV12-5 and J is TRBJ2-7, with D unresolved. The CDR3 has 19 residues. Germline loops: CDR1 LGHNT, CDR2 FRNRAP. V lost 1 base to trimming and J lost 0 bases, with 22 bases between them. CDR3 sequence (DNA): TGTGCTAGTGGTTTGGAACCCCGGTCTCATAAAAGTGGCTCCTACGAGCAGTACTTC. Protein product: CASGLEPRSHKSGSYEQYF.

J is TRBJ2-7 and V is TRBV7-9; perhaps TRBD2 as D (5 bases). The V gene lost 5 bases and the J gene lost 3 bases, with 17 bases spanning the gap. The CDR3 extends over 15 amino acids. Germline CDR1 and CDR2: SEHNR and FQNEAQ (reference sequence). CDR3 in DNA: TGTGCCAGCAGCGGCGTCCTAGCTAAGGGCTACGAGCAGTACTTC. This encodes CASSGVLAKGYEQYF.

The chain uses TRBV11-3 and TRBJ2-1; 7 positions agree with TRBD1. Germline V gene sequence: CDR1 SGHNT, CDR2 YENEEA. The CDR3 totals 15 residues. The J segment lost 2 bases and the V segment lost 5 bases, leaving 6 bases of the junction unmatched. CDR3 coding DNA: TGTGCCAGCAGCCCCGACAGGGACACCTACAATGAGCAGTTCTTC. Its protein is CASSPDRDTYNEQFF.

In its sample, this clone was seen once. V is TRBV7-2 and J is TRBJ2-1; no firm D call. CDR1 and CDR2 from the germline V gene are SGHTA and FQGNSA. V lost 5 bases to trimming and J lost 9 bases, with 11 bases between them. The length of the CDR3 is 12 residues. The CDR3 DNA reads as TGTGCCAGCAGCCTTGACTTTCTTGAGCAGTTCTTC. Protein product: CASSLDFLEQFF.

The J gene is TRBJ2-3, the V gene TRBV19, with a possible D match to TRBD2 (6 bases). The CDR3 contains 13 residues. Germline V lookup: CDR1 LNHDA, CDR2 SQIVND (reference sequence). Trimming pared 5 bases from V and 4 bases from J, leaving 10 bases between. DNA for the CDR3: TGTGCCAGTAGTTCCGGGGGTTCAGATACGCAGTATTTT. This codes for CASSSGGSDTQYF.

As to this clone: This same CDR3 is encoded by further DNA sequences in the sample. The J gene is TRBJ2-1, the V gene TRBV5-6; D could derive from TRBD1 or TRBD2 (5 bases each). Germline loops: CDR1 SGHDT, CDR2 YYEEEE. Trimming removed 3 bases at V and 0 bases at J, with 7 bases between. This CDR3 contains 14 residues. For the CDR3, the DNA is TGTGCCAGCAGCTCAGGGAGCTCCTACAATGAGCAGTTCTTC. Protein: CASSSGSSYNEQFF. Filled out from reference TRBV5-6 and TRBJ2-1, the complete variable domain reads DAGVTQSPTHLIKTRGQQVTLRCSPKSGHDTVSWYQQALGQGPQFIFQYYEEEERQRGNFPDRFSGHQFPNYSSELNVNALLLGDSALYLCASSSGSSYNEQFFGPGTRLTVL.

The sample holds one count of this clone. The chain joins TRBV27 to TRBJ2-3; 9 bases line up with TRBD1. Germline trimming cut 8 bases from V and 3 bases from J; bases unmatched to any gene: 9. Germline V lookup: CDR1 MNHEY, CDR2 SMNVEV (reference sequence). This CDR3 region has 15 residues. CDR3 loop: CASSSLDRGTDTQYF. The CDR3 DNA follows: TGTGCCAGCTCATCCTTGGACAGGGGAACAGATACGCAGTATTTT.

The chain joins TRBV7-8 to TRBJ2-5; perhaps TRBD1 as D (6 bases). Germline CDR1 SGHVS, CDR2 FQNEAQ. Trimming removed 6 bases from V and 5 bases from J, with 19 bases in between. The CDR3 is 15 amino acids. The CDR3 protein is CASRGSGHQWETQYF. CDR3 DNA: TGTGCCAGCAGGGGGTCGGGACACCAGTGGGAGACCCAGTACTTC.

A remark on this clone: This may be a read error, as it is one base from a much larger clone. Other nucleotide sequences from this sample produce the same CDR3. The chain has TRBV30 and TRBJ1-1; TRBD1 aligns across 7 bases. The V segment lost 3 bases and the J segment 4 bases; nucleotides outside the gene matches: 8. This CDR3 has 14 amino acids. Germline V gene sequence: CDR1 GTSNPN, CDR2 SVGIG (reference sequence). The CDR3 reads CAWSLGQARTEAFF. The CDR3 DNA reads TGTGCCTGGAGCCTTGGACAGGCGCGCACTGAAGCTTTCTTT.

The rearrangement links TRBV12-5 to TRBJ2-3, with 8 bases fitting TRBD1. The germline gives CDR1 LGHNT, CDR2 FRNRAP. The CDR3 consists of 14 residues. J lost 3 bases, V lost 4 bases, and 3 bases had no gene match. The CDR3 loop is CASGSTGETDTQYF. The CDR3 DNA reads as TGTGCTAGTGGTTCGACAGGGGAAACAGATACGCAGTATTTT.

CDR3: CASSTSGTQETQYF. Here the CDR3 DNA reads TGTGCCAGCAGCACCTCCGGGACTCAAGAGACCCAGTACTTC. This chain joins TRBV9 and TRBJ2-5, with D perhaps TRBD2 (6 bases). Germline V gives CDR1 SGDLS, CDR2 YYNGEE. Trimming took 4 bases from V and 2 from J, leaving 12 bases between them. This CDR3 region has 14 residues. The full variable domain, with the rest looked up from reference TRBV9 and TRBJ2-5, is DSGVTQTPKHLITATGQRVTLRCSPRSGDLSVYWYQQSLDQGLQFLIQYYNGEERAKGNILERFSAQQFPDLHSELNLSSLELGDSALYFCASSTSGTQETQYFGPGTRLLVL.

This chain joins TRBV5-1 and TRBJ2-3; D uncertain. With 0 bases removed from V and 2 bases from J, the gap between germline ends came to 13 bases. This CDR3 contains 16 residues. CDR1 and CDR2 (germline): SGHRS, YFSETQ. CDR3 DNA sequence: TGCGCCAGCAGCTTGGAAGGCCTCACCACCACAGATACGCAGTATTTT. Its protein is CASSLEGLTTTDTQYF.

CDR3 in amino acids: CASSLGDRGHYEQYF. The CDR3 bases are TGTGCCAGCAGCTTAGGCGACAGGGGCCACTACGAGCAGTACTTC. The V gene is TRBV7-9, the J gene TRBJ2-7; TRBD1 matches at 8 bases. V shed 1 base, J shed 3 bases, and the junction held 5 bases outside the gene matches. Germline V gives CDR1 SEHNR, CDR2 FQNEAQ (reference sequence). CDR3 length equals 15 residues.

This chain links TRBV9 with TRBJ2-7; the D gene could be TRBD1 or TRBD2 (5 bases each). The CDR3 totals 17 residues. The ends were cut back, 0 bases at V and 7 bases at J, with 23 bases in the middle. Germline lookup yields CDR1 SGDLS and CDR2 YYNGEE. The CDR3 is CASSVEGPSGPYGEQYF. The CDR3 DNA reads TGTGCCAGCAGCGTAGAGGGACCGTCCGGCCCCTACGGGGAGCAGTACTTC.

V is TRBV10-1 and J is TRBJ1-1, with 11 bases matching TRBD1. V lost 4 bases to trimming and J lost 4 bases; unmatched junction nucleotides: 5. The V gene's germline CDR1 is WNHNN and CDR2 SYGVQD (reference sequence). This CDR3 is 15 amino acids long. CDR3 sequence: CASSGDRGMATEAFF. Here the CDR3 DNA reads TGCGCCAGCAGTGGGGACAGGGGGATGGCCACTGAAGCTTTCTTT.

The rearrangement uses TRBV29-1 and TRBJ1-1; the match to TRBD1 covers 9 bases. Germline V gives CDR1 SQVTM, CDR2 ANQGSEA. The CDR3 sequence is 15 residues long. Trimming took 1 base from V and 6 from J; bases not matched to a gene: 9. The CDR3 DNA is TGCAGCGTTGAAGGGACAGGGGATGGAAGATCTGAAGCTTTCTTT. This codes for CSVEGTGDGRSEAFF.

This clone is a singleton in its sample. The chain joins TRBV5-6 to TRBJ2-7, with 9 bases aligning to TRBD1. Trimming cost V 3 bases and J 5 bases; bases outside gene matches: 3. This CDR3 is built from 13 residues. Germline V gene lookup returns CDR1 SGHDT and CDR2 YYEEEE. CDR3 protein: CASSSWTGDEQYF. The CDR3 coding sequence is TGTGCCAGCAGCTCGTGGACAGGGGACGAGCAGTACTTC.

The chain couples TRBV25-1 to TRBJ1-2, with 7 bases matching TRBD1. V gave up 7 bases and J gave up 6 bases; unmatched junction bases: 5. The CDR3 runs 12 residues. Germline CDR1 reads MGHDK; CDR2 reads SYGVNS. CDR3 bases: TGTGCCAGCACCGCGACAGGGAATGGCTACACCTTC. The encoded protein is CASTATGNGYTF.

The chain couples TRBV6-1 to TRBJ2-1, with D perhaps TRBD1 or TRBD2 (5 bases each). Germline V gene sequence: CDR1 MNHNS, CDR2 SASEGT. The CDR3 runs 17 residues. V was pared by 2 bases and J by 5 bases, with 19 bases between. The CDR3 loop is CASSEFVGDRVNNEQFF. DNA of the CDR3: TGTGCCAGCAGTGAATTCGTGGGGGATAGGGTGAACAATGAGCAGTTCTTC.